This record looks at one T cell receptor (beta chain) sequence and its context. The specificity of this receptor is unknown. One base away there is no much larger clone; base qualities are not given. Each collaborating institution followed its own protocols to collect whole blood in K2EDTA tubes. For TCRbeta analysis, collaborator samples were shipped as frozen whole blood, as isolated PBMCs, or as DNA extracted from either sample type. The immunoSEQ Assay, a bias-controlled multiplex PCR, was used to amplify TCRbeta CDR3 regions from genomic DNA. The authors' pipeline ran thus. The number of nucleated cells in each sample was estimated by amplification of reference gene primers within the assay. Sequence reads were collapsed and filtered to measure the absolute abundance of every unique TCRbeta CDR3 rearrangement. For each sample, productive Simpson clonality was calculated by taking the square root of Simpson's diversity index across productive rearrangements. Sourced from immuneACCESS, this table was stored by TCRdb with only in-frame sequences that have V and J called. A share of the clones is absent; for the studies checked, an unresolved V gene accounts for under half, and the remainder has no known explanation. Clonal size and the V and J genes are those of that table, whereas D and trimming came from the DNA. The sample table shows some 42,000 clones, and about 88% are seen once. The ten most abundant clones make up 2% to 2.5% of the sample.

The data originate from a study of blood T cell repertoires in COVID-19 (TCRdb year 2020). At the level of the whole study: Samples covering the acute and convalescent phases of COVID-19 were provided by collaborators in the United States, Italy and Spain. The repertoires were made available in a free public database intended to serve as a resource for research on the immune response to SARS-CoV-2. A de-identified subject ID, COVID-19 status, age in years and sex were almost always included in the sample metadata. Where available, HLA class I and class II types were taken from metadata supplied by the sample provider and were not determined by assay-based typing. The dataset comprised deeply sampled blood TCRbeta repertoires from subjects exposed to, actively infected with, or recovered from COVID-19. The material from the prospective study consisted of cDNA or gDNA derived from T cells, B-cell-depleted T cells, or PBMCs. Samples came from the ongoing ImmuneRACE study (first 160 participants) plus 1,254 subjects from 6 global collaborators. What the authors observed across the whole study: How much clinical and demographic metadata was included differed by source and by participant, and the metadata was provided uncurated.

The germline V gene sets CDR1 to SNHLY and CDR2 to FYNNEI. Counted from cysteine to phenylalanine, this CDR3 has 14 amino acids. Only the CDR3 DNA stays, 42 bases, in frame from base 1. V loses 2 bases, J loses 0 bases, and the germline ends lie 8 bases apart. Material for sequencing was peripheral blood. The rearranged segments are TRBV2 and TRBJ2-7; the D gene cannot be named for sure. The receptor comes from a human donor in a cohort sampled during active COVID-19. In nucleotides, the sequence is TGTGCCAGCAGTGAAAGGCAGGCCTCCTACGAGCAGTACTTC. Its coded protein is CASSERQASYEQYF.